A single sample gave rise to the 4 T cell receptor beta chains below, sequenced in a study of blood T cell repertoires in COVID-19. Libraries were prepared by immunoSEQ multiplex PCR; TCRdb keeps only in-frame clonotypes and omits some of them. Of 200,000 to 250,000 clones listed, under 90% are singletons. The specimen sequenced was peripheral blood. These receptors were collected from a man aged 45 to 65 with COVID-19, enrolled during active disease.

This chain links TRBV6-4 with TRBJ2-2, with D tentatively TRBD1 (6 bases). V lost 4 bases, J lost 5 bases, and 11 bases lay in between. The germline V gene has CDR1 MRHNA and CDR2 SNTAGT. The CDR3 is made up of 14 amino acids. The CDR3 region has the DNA TGTGCCAGCAGTGCTGGGGGCGCTACCGGGGAGCTGTTTTTT. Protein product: CASSAGGATGELFF.

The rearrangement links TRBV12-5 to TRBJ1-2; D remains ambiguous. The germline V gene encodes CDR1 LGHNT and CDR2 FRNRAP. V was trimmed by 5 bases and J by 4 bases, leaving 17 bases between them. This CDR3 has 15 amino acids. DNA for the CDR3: TGTGCTAGTGGTCAAGCGGAAGGTCCTGGCTATGGCTACACCTTC. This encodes CASGQAEGPGYGYTF. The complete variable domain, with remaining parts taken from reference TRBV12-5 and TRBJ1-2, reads DARVTQTPRHKVTEMGQEVTMRCQPILGHNTVFWYRQTMMQGLELLAYFRNRAPLDDSGMPKDRFSAEMPDATLATLKIQPSEPRDSAVYFCASGQAEGPGYGYTFGSGTRLTVV.

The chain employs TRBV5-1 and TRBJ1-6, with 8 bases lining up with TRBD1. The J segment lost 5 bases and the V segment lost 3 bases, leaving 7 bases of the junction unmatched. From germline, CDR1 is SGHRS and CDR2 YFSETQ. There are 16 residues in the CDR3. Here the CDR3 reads CASSSATGVNNSPLHF. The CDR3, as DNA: TGCGCCAGCAGCTCCGCGACAGGGGTTAATAATTCACCCCTCCACTTT.

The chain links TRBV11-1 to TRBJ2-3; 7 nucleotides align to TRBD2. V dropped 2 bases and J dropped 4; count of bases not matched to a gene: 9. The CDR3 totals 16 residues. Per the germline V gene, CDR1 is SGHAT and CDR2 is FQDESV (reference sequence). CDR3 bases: TGTGCCAGCAGCTTAAACCCCCCGGGGGGAGCAGATACGCAGTATTTT. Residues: CASSLNPPGGADTQYF.